This TCR beta chain came from a study of CD8+ T cells in alopecia areata. Whole-study findings and limits: The study found TCR sharing across patients less clear than in mice, possibly for HLA reasons.

The treatment denotes: oral pan-JAK inhibitor, 5-10 mg twice daily. The CDR3 consists of 15 residues. V lost 1 base, J lost 3 bases, and 12 bases lay in between. Per germline, CDR1 MGHRA and CDR2 YSYEKL. RNA was isolated and reverse transcribed to cDNA, the sequencing template. TCRdb keeps only in-frame clones here, not all; method: immunoSEQ multiplex PCR. The sample has about 280,000 clones; about 62% are singletons. A remark on this clone: Its antigen is as yet unknown.

The sequence was collected from a human donor with alopecia areata. The chain employs TRBV4-1 and TRBJ2-5, with D perhaps TRBD1 (5 bases). The source material was CD4+ T cells sorted from blood, sampled at week 24, from a patient treated with tofacitinib. The CDR3 loop is CASSQASRAEETQYF. CDR3 nucleotide sequence: TGCGCCAGCAGCCAAGCAAGCAGGGCCGAAGAGACCCAGTACTTC.